This entry concerns a single TCR beta chain. This sample was taken from a study of T-cell reconstitution after alpha-beta-depleted transplantation in children. A TCRbeta library incorporating unique molecular identifiers was prepared. One entry per CDR3 protein results from TCRdb running MiXCR on the PCR reads. This table holds almost 20,000 distinct CDR3 sequences, under 15% found once. Germline CDR1 is KGHDR and CDR2 is SFDVKD. The CDR3 extends over 11 amino acids. V gave up 3 bases and J gave up 4 bases, with 3 bases separating them. V and J are TRBV24-1 and TRBJ2-7, with D hard to call. The starting material was PBMCs, mostly from graft donor cells, obtained 60 days after TCRalphabeta/CD19-depleted stem cell transplant. The sequence was obtained from a female patient aged 2 to 10 who had a stem cell transplant for congenital amegakaryocytic thrombocytopenia, so the T cells may come from the graft donor. The CDR3 loop is CATSDGYEQYF. In DNA, the CDR3 is TGTGCCACCAGTGATGGATACGAGCAGTACTTC.